A selection of T cell receptor beta chains follows, all from one sample in a study of cytomegalovirus exposure and HLA in healthy donors. Libraries were prepared by immunoSEQ multiplex PCR; TCRdb keeps only in-frame clonotypes and omits some of them. Of about 250,000 clones listed, around 66% are singletons. The sequenced material came from PBMCs. The receptor set was obtained from a female donor in good health and CMV-seronegative. Each CDR3 is given with its conserved first and last residue. A D gene is named only where the DNA matches it firmly.

V gene,D gene,J gene,CDR3 protein
TRBV30,NA,TRBJ1-4,CAWRGATNEKLFF
TRBV11-2,NA,TRBJ2-7,CASSRTESYEQYF
TRBV14,TRBD2,TRBJ2-1,CASSPHWGLAGGNEQFF
TRBV19,NA,TRBJ1-5,CASSLFSNQPQHF
TRBV11-2,NA,TRBJ2-7,CASSLAQGPRYEQYF
TRBV15,NA,TRBJ2-7,CATRRSGSAYEQYF
TRBV14,TRBD1,TRBJ2-2,CASSRGQGAGPTGELFF
TRBV6-5,TRBD1,TRBJ2-7,CASSNRGRPYEQYF
TRBV30,TRBD1,TRBJ1-1,CAWMEDRDTEAFF
TRBV27,NA,TRBJ1-2,CASFRGTGTPGYTF
TRBV28,NA,TRBJ2-6,CASSLSQGSSGANVLTF
TRBV28,TRBD2,TRBJ2-3,CACRSPGLSTDTQYF
TRBV7-3,NA,TRBJ1-5,CASSQYRAQHF
TRBV11-3,TRBD1,TRBJ1-1,CASSFRDRGNTEAFF
TRBV30,NA,TRBJ1-3,CAWSRDTNSGNTIYF
TRBV6-5,NA,TRBJ1-1,CASSWGGGVVTTEAFF
TRBV5-1,TRBD2,TRBJ2-3,CASSLNLAGSTDTQYF
TRBV12-5,NA,TRBJ2-4,CASGLVSENIQYF
TRBV19,NA,TRBJ2-3,CASSSVANTDTQYF
TRBV27,TRBD2,TRBJ2-4,CASSFSGSGGNIQYF
TRBV5-3,NA,TRBJ1-4,CARSLKTDSETEKLFF
TRBV6-4,TRBD2,TRBJ2-1,CASSLGLAGAGNEQFF
TRBV27,TRBD1,TRBJ1-2,CASKRQGAPGNGYTF
TRBV27,TRBD2,TRBJ2-5,CASSSSGAETQYF
TRBV9,TRBD2,TRBJ2-1,CASSVGGVAGAGTYNEQFF
TRBV11-1,NA,TRBJ2-2,CASSWADGAGELFF
TRBV19,TRBD2,TRBJ2-7,CASRAVAGVPYEQYF